The 21 T cell receptor beta chains listed next were all sequenced from one sample in a study of T cell changes during pregnancy in multiple sclerosis. Repertoires were generated with immunoSEQ multiplex PCR, while TCRdb's copy carries only in-frame clones and drops some. The sample includes some 27,000 clones, about 92% of them seen just once. The source material was CD4+ T cells from peripheral blood mononuclear cells, sampled after pregnancy. Receptor source: a female donor with multiple sclerosis, enrolled in a pregnancy study.

Written as DNA, the CDR3 is TGTGCCAGCAGTTTAGCGGGAGGGCCTCGGTACGAGCAGTACTTC. It encodes CASSLAGGPRYEQYF. The chain recombines TRBV2 with TRBJ2-7, with 11 nucleotides matching TRBD2. V gave up 5 bases and J gave up 4 bases; unmatched junction bases: 7. The CDR3 length is 15 residues. Germline values: CDR1 SNHLY, CDR2 FYNNEI.

The V call is TRBV10-3, the J call TRBJ2-1; the match to TRBD2 covers 10 bases. The CDR3 runs to 15 residues. J gave up 7 bases and V 10 bases, and 13 bases lay outside the gene matches. CDR1 ENHRY and CDR2 SYGVKD come from the germline V gene. CDR3 DNA: TGTGCCAACAGCAGGACTAGCGGAAACTGGAATGAGCAGTTCTTC. Translated, it gives CANSRTSGNWNEQFF.

CDR3 loop: CASSLGTSDYEQYF. The CDR3 nucleotides are TGTGCCAGCAGCTTAGGCACTAGCGACTACGAGCAGTACTTC. V usage is TRBV7-2 and J usage is TRBJ2-7; 7 nucleotides agree with TRBD2. The V segment lost 1 base and the J segment 3 bases; nucleotides outside the gene matches: 3. This CDR3 has 14 residues. Germline V gene lookup returns CDR1 SGHTA and CDR2 FQGNSA.

This clone has a single count. J is TRBJ2-2 and V is TRBV30; TRBD1 is a possible D gene (6 bases). Trimming left V 2 bases short and J 5 bases short, with 9 bases between. The CDR3 contains 13 residues. Germline V gene data show CDR1 as GTSNPN and CDR2 as SVGIG (reference sequence). For the CDR3, the DNA is TGTGCCTGGAGTTCAGGGGTTACCGGGGAGCTGTTTTTT. It yields the protein CAWSSGVTGELFF.

The CDR3 DNA reads TGTGCCAGCACCACAGGGTCTGGCAATCAGCCCCAGCATTTT. It is translated as CASTTGSGNQPQHF. The chain combines TRBV7-9 with TRBJ1-5; D is possibly TRBD1 (6 bases). The CDR3 has 14 residues. From germline, CDR1 is SEHNR and CDR2 FQNEAQ (reference sequence). V was trimmed by 7 bases and J by 2 bases, leaving 12 bases between them.

The V and J genes are TRBV14 and TRBJ1-3; perhaps TRBD1 as D (6 bases). The V end was cut by 8 bases, the J end by 3 bases, with 17 bases between. This CDR3 has 15 residues. The germline V gene encodes CDR1 SGHDN and CDR2 FVKESK. The CDR3 nucleotides are TGTGCCAGCCCCGCGGGGGGCAAAGGTGGAAACACCATATATTTT. This sequence encodes CASPAGGKGGNTIYF. Filled out from reference TRBV14 and TRBJ1-3, the complete variable domain reads EAGVTQFPSHSVIEKGQTVTLRCDPISGHDNLYWYRRVMGKEIKFLLHFVKESKQDESGMPNNRFLAERTGGTYSTLKVQPAELEDSGVYFCASPAGGKGGNTIYFGEGSWLTVV.

This chain uses TRBV7-2 with TRBJ1-2, with TRBD1 matching over 8 bases. Germline assignment: CDR1 SGHTA and CDR2 FQGNSA. V was clipped by 5 bases and J by 8 bases; unmatched bases: 13. The CDR3 runs to 15 residues. CDR3 sequence (DNA): TGTGCCAGCAGCCCAAGACAGGGGATGGGTAGAGGCTACACCTTC. The encoded protein is CASSPRQGMGRGYTF.

The rearrangement uses TRBV5-5 and TRBJ2-1; 7 bases line up with TRBD2. V gave up 6 bases and J gave up 3 bases; unmatched junction bases: 3. The CDR3 consists of 13 residues. CDR1 is SGHKS, CDR2 YYEKEE, per germline (reference sequence). This CDR3 is CASNRGVYNEQFF. CDR3 nucleotides: TGTGCCAGCAATCGGGGGGTCTACAATGAGCAGTTCTTC.

The chain uses TRBV27 and TRBJ2-7; D uncertain. This CDR3 is built from 15 residues. V lost 5 bases to trimming and J lost 1 base, with 15 bases between them. Germline CDR1 MNHEY, CDR2 SMNVEV (reference sequence). CDR3 in DNA: TGTGCCAGCAGTAGCCTCACAGTCTCATCCTACGAGCAGTACTTC. As protein: CASSSLTVSSYEQYF.

The CDR3 here is CASSGLAGGGEQYF. The CDR3 coding sequence is TGTGCCAGCAGCGGACTAGCGGGAGGGGGCGAGCAGTACTTC. The rearrangement uses TRBV4-2 and TRBJ2-7, with 15 bases matching TRBD2. CDR3 size: 14 residues. From germline, CDR1 is LGHNA and CDR2 YNFKEQ. V dropped 5 bases and J dropped 6; count of bases not matched to a gene: 2.

The chain has TRBV7-9 and TRBJ2-5; 10 bases are a match to TRBD1. The CDR3 extends over 14 amino acids. V shed 7 bases, J shed 4 bases, and the junction held 6 bases outside the gene matches. CDR1 SEHNR and CDR2 FQNEAQ come from the germline V gene (reference sequence). DNA of the CDR3: TGTGCCAGCACCGGGACAGGGGTGGGAGAGACCCAGTACTTC. Protein product: CASTGTGVGETQYF. The full variable domain, completed using reference TRBV7-9 and TRBJ2-5, is DTGVSQNPRHKITKRGQNVTFRCDPISEHNRLYWYRQTLGQGPEFLTYFQNEAQLEKSRLLSDRFSAERPKGSFSTLEIQRTEQGDSAMYLCASTGTGVGETQYFGPGTRLLVL.

J is TRBJ2-7 and V is TRBV4-3; TRBD1 matches 11 bases. CDR1 and CDR2 from the germline V gene are LGHNA and YSLEER. The junction had 6 bases not matched to a gene; V was cut back by 3 bases and J by 2 bases. There are 16 residues in the CDR3. In DNA form, the CDR3 reads TGCGCCAGCAGCCACAATACGGGACAGGGGGCCTACGAGCAGTACTTC. Protein product: CASSHNTGQGAYEQYF.

This clone has just a few counts. The chain couples TRBV11-3 to TRBJ2-1; TRBD2 matches at 7 bases. CDR3 length: 14 amino acids. The V gene end was trimmed by 5 bases and the J gene end by 5 bases; junction bases not matched to a gene: 6. CDR1 SGHNT and CDR2 YENEEA come from the germline V gene. The chain's CDR3 is CASSNPGGDNEQFF. DNA for the CDR3: TGTGCCAGCAGCAATCCGGGAGGAGACAATGAGCAGTTCTTC.

The chain is built from TRBV6-6 and TRBJ1-2; 11 bases are shared with TRBD1. Per the germline V gene, CDR1 is MNHNY and CDR2 is SVGAGI (reference sequence). The junction had 8 bases not matched to a gene; V was cut back by 6 bases and J by 2 bases. The CDR3 extends over 16 amino acids. In nucleotides, the CDR3 is TGTGCCAGCAGAGCCCCCGGGACAGGGGGGAACTATGGCTACACCTTC. This codes for CASRAPGTGGNYGYTF.

The rearrangement uses TRBV19 and TRBJ2-6, with D uncertain. This CDR3 is built from 18 residues. Per the germline V gene, CDR1 is LNHDA and CDR2 is SQIVND (reference sequence). V gave up 5 bases and J gave up 0 bases, with 17 bases separating them. The CDR3 nucleotides read TGTGCCAGTAGTTCTACAGCTACCCACTCCTCTGGGGCCAACGTCCTGACTTTC. This gives the protein CASSSTATHSSGANVLTF.

CDR3 DNA: TGTGCCAGCGTGTTAGCTGGGGCCAACGTCCTGACTTTC. Encoded protein: CASVLAGANVLTF. The gene calls are TRBV25-1 and TRBJ2-6; D remains ambiguous. Trimming pared 8 bases from V and 2 bases from J, leaving 7 bases between. Germline CDR1 is MGHDK and CDR2 is SYGVNS. The CDR3 runs 13 residues.

The chain combines TRBV7-9 with TRBJ1-2; 7 positions agree with TRBD1. Germline V gene data show CDR1 as SEHNR and CDR2 as FQNEAQ (reference sequence). Trimming cost V 5 bases and J 3 bases; bases outside gene matches: 15. This CDR3 has 17 amino acids. The CDR3 DNA sequence: TGTGCCAGCAGCCCCGGGGCCCGACAGGGCCGGCACTATGGCTACACCTTC. Amino acid sequence: CASSPGARQGRHYGYTF.

This chain uses TRBV18 with TRBJ2-7; the D gene is possibly TRBD1 (6 bases). The CDR3 loop spans 16 amino acids. CDR1 and CDR2 (germline): KGHSH, LQKENI. The V end lost 2 bases, the J end lost 0 bases, and 14 bases lay between the germline ends. The CDR3 bases are TGTGCCAGCTCACCATTAGGACAGAAGCCCTCCTACGAGCAGTACTTC. Translating it yields CASSPLGQKPSYEQYF.

The V gene is TRBV30, the J gene TRBJ1-3, with D hard to call. This CDR3 is 14 amino acids long. V was trimmed by 1 base and J by 0 bases, leaving 7 bases between them. Germline V lookup: CDR1 GTSNPN, CDR2 SVGIG (reference sequence). The CDR3: CAWSGESSGNTIYF. Here the CDR3 DNA reads TGTGCCTGGAGTGGGGAGAGCTCTGGAAACACCATATATTTT.

The chain links TRBV7-3 to TRBJ2-2, with 7 bases lining up with TRBD1. The CDR3 is made up of 14 amino acids. Germline lookup yields CDR1 SGHTA and CDR2 FQGTGA. Trimming removed 4 bases from V and 3 bases from J; junction bases left unmatched: 2. In nucleotides, the CDR3 is TGTGCCAGCAGCTCGGGACAGTACACCGGGGAGCTGTTTTTT. Its translation: CASSSGQYTGELFF. The variable domain in full, completed from reference TRBV7-3 and TRBJ2-2, reads GAGVSQTPSNKVTEKGKYVELRCDPISGHTALYWYRQSLGQGPEFLIYFQGTGAADDSGLPNDRFFAVRPEGSVSTLKIQRTERGDSAVYLCASSSGQYTGELFFGEGSRLTVL.

The chain has TRBV6-5 and TRBJ2-3; the D is unclear. Between the trimmed V and J ends, which lost 0 bases and 1 base, there was a span of 8 bases. Per germline, CDR1 MNHEY and CDR2 SVGAGI. The CDR3 is made up of 15 amino acids. The CDR3 reads CASSYSFRGTDTQYF. In nucleotides, the CDR3 is TGTGCCAGCAGTTACTCATTTCGGGGCACAGATACGCAGTATTTT.